This entry describes one T cell receptor (beta chain). What it binds is unknown. These data originate in a study of T cell responses to AZD1222 COVID-19 vaccine. General study points: Rises in breadth and depth of Spike-specific TCRs came after two AZD1222 doses.

The CDR3 contains 16 residues. Repertoires were generated with immunoSEQ multiplex PCR, while TCRdb's copy carries only in-frame clones and drops some. The sample consists of approximately 140,000 clones, about nine tenths of them appearing once. The chain uses TRBV21-1 and TRBJ2-7. TRBV21-1 is tagged as a pseudogene. The receptor was isolated from an adult in good health. The source was peripheral blood, collected on day 0 of AZD1222 vaccination. CDR3 sequence (DNA): TGTGCCAGCAGGCCTATCTGTTTTGGGGGAGTCGACGAGCAGTACTTC. Translated: CASRPICFGGVDEQYF.